The present T cell receptor beta chain was sequenced within a study of blood T cell repertoires in COVID-19. About the research overall: PBMCs, B-cell-depleted T cells, or T cells provided the cDNA or gDNA that made up the material.

The CDR3 has 14 residues. Trimming shortened V by 1 base and J by 1 base, and 7 bases separated the two germline ends. Germline-derived CDR1 and CDR2 are SGHTA and FQGNSA. In the original workflow: Cell counts per sample came from amplifying reference gene primers. The data were produced by immunoSEQ multiplex PCR, yet TCRdb's version contains in-frame clones alone and is incomplete. That table is the source of V, J and clone size, and D and trimming were worked out from the DNA. The sample includes under 350,000 clones, 83% of them seen just once. The sequence was collected from a woman in her forties or fifties who had recovered from COVID-19. The sample was peripheral blood. This chain joins TRBV7-2 and TRBJ1-1, with unresolved D. The CDR3 coding sequence is TGTGCCAGCAGCTTAGTCGGGTCGAACACTGAAGCTTTCTTT. This codes for CASSLVGSNTEAFF.